The 14 T cell receptor beta chains presented below share a single source sample, sequenced in a study of response to subunit inactivated influenza vaccine (dated by TCRdb to between 2017 and 2018). Library preparation employed RT-PCR. Sequenced on an Illumina HiSeq 2500. Using fastp trimming at Q25 and MiXCR clonotype assembly, TCRdb reanalyzed the public sequencing data and kept in-frame beta chains. Rows matching on CDR3 protein sequence are summarized as one entry with the most common DNA and genes. For this sample the table gives roughly 500,000 distinct CDR3 sequences, of which roughly 25% were detected only once. Together, the top ten hold approximately 3% of the sample. This sample was shared with a second study, whose subject was T cells expressing NK-cell markers. The other study reports the following: The TCR beta cDNA libraries were made using 5'RACE template switching, a step that added both a universal primer site and unique molecular identifiers.

Sample: CD4+ T cells sorted from PBMCs, taken 11 to 12 days after vaccination. These receptors were collected from a man aged 45-65 years who received an inactivated influenza vaccine. Donor details come from another sample of the same person, matched by shared clones.

This clonotype has a handful of counts. The chain has TRBV6-1 and TRBJ2-3; TRBD2 matches at 11 bases. With V trimmed by 4 bases and J by 2 bases, 5 bases remained unmatched. CDR1 MNHNS and CDR2 SASEGT come from the germline V gene. The CDR3 has 16 residues. The CDR3 DNA reads as TGTGCCAGCAGTGTCCGACTAGCGGGGCTCACAGATACGCAGTATTTT. It specifies CASSVRLAGLTDTQYF.

The chain is built from TRBV6-2 or TRBV6-3 and TRBJ2-7; D possibly corresponds to TRBD2 (6 bases). Germline loops: CDR1 MNHEY, CDR2 SVGEGT. V lost 2 bases, J lost 0 bases, and 23 bases lay in between. The CDR3 runs 19 residues. The CDR3 DNA reads as TGTGCCAGCAGTTACGACCCGGGACTCACCCGCCACCCCTCCTACGAGCAGTACTTC. It specifies CASSYDPGLTRHPSYEQYF.

This clonotype has a handful of counts. This chain uses TRBV7-8 with TRBJ2-1; 8 nucleotides line up with TRBD1. From germline, CDR1 is SGHVS and CDR2 FQNEAQ. The CDR3 length is 17 residues. V shed 4 bases, J shed 6 bases, and the junction held 14 bases outside the gene matches. CDR3 bases: TGTGCCAGCAGCTACCTACGTAGCGGACAGGGAGGCAATGAGCAGTTCTTC. This codes for CASSYLRSGQGGNEQFF.

This clonotype has a handful of counts. The chain joins TRBV7-2 to TRBJ1-2, with D maybe TRBD1 (6 bases). The germline V and J ends were trimmed by 1 base and 3 bases, with 12 bases remaining between them. The germline V gene has CDR1 SGHTA and CDR2 FQGNSA. This CDR3 has 15 residues. This chain's CDR3 is CASSLEQGWDYGYTF. The CDR3 DNA sequence: TGTGCCAGCAGCTTAGAACAGGGATGGGACTATGGCTACACCTTC.

The V and J genes are TRBV5-4 and TRBJ1-2; 9 positions match TRBD1. Germline trimming cut 0 bases from V and 2 bases from J; bases unmatched to any gene: 8. This CDR3 is built from 17 residues. The germline V gene encodes CDR1 SGHNT and CDR2 YYREEE (reference sequence). CDR3 sequence: CASSLDRGRGENYGYTF. The CDR3 nucleotides read TGTGCCAGCAGCTTGGACAGGGGGCGCGGGGAGAACTATGGCTACACCTTC.

The V call is TRBV2, the J call TRBJ1-1; possibly TRBD1 for D (6 bases). CDR3 length equals 13 residues. The V end was cut by 1 base, the J end by 6 bases, with 9 bases between. In germline, CDR1 is SNHLY, CDR2 FYNNEI. CDR3: CASSEVQGAEAFF. In nucleotides, the CDR3 is TGTGCCAGCAGTGAAGTACAGGGTGCTGAAGCTTTCTTT.

V is TRBV10-2 and J is TRBJ2-2; 8 nucleotides agree with TRBD2. Germline V gene data show CDR1 as WSHSY and CDR2 as SAAADI. The CDR3 runs to 15 residues. Unmatched junction bases numbered 3, after V lost 3 bases and J lost 3 bases. The CDR3 nucleotides read TGCGCCAGCAGTGAACGGGGGGGTCACACCGGGGAGCTGTTTTTT. This codes for CASSERGGHTGELFF.

This clonotype was seen a few times. V is TRBV11-2 and J is TRBJ2-3; 7 bases line up with TRBD2. There are 15 residues in the CDR3. J was trimmed by 1 base and V by 5 bases; bases with no gene match: 6. Germline values: CDR1 SGHAT, CDR2 FQNNGV. CDR3 nucleotides: TGTGCCAGCAGCCCGGGGGACTATCGCACAGATACGCAGTATTTT. Its translation is CASSPGDYRTDTQYF.

This rearrangement joins TRBV20-1 to TRBJ2-7; TRBD2 matches at 8 bases. Losses at the gene ends were 5 bases for V and 6 bases for J; bases not matched to a gene: 12. The CDR3 length is 14 residues. Germline values: CDR1 DFQATT, CDR2 SNEGSKA (reference sequence). The CDR3 loop is CSAEGGAGAGEQYF. CDR3 coding DNA: TGCAGTGCTGAAGGGGGAGCGGGAGCGGGCGAGCAGTACTTC.

In its sample, this clonotype was seen a few times. This chain joins TRBV9 and TRBJ2-3; tentative D call: TRBD2 (5 bases). The V gene lost 4 bases and the J gene lost 0 bases, with 12 bases spanning the gap. The CDR3 is 15 amino acids. Germline CDR1 reads SGDLS; CDR2 reads YYNGEE. The CDR3 DNA reads TGTGCCAGCAGCATAAGTAGCGTTAGCACAGATACGCAGTATTTT. Its protein product is CASSISSVSTDTQYF.

J is TRBJ2-7 and V is TRBV29-1; D uncertain. The CDR3 runs 13 residues. Trimming pared 4 bases from V and 3 bases from J, leaving 13 bases between. Germline CDR1 reads SQVTM; CDR2 reads ANQGSEA. Here the CDR3 DNA reads TGCAGCGTTGTTTTGCGCGACAACTACGAGCAGTACTTC. Its translation is CSVVLRDNYEQYF.

This clonotype was detected only a few times. CDR3 DNA sequence: TGTGCCAGCAGTTTACGGGAGTACAATGAGCAGTTCTTC. Protein sequence: CASSLREYNEQFF. V is TRBV27 and J is TRBJ2-1; a possible D gene is TRBD2 (6 bases). Germline CDR1 and CDR2: MNHEY and SMNVEV (reference sequence). This CDR3 region has 13 residues. Trimming removed 2 bases at V and 4 bases at J, with 6 bases between.

This clonotype was counted only a few times. The chain employs TRBV7-9 and TRBJ2-3; no reliable D call. The germline gives CDR1 SEHNR, CDR2 FQNEAQ (reference sequence). The CDR3 contains 12 residues. Between the trimmed V and J ends, which lost 4 bases and 6 bases, there was a span of 8 bases. The CDR3: CASSSEADTQYF. CDR3 bases: TGTGCCAGCAGCTCAGAGGCGGATACGCAGTATTTT.

The rearrangement links TRBV7-9 to TRBJ2-1; perhaps TRBD1 as D (6 bases). The CDR3 length is 15 residues. Looked up from germline, CDR1 is SEHNR and CDR2 is FQNEAQ (reference sequence). The ends were cut back, 4 bases at V and 3 bases at J, with 13 bases in the middle. The CDR3 DNA reads as TGTGCCAGCAGCTCCCGGGACACAAACTACAATGAGCAGTTCTTC. Protein sequence: CASSSRDTNYNEQFF.